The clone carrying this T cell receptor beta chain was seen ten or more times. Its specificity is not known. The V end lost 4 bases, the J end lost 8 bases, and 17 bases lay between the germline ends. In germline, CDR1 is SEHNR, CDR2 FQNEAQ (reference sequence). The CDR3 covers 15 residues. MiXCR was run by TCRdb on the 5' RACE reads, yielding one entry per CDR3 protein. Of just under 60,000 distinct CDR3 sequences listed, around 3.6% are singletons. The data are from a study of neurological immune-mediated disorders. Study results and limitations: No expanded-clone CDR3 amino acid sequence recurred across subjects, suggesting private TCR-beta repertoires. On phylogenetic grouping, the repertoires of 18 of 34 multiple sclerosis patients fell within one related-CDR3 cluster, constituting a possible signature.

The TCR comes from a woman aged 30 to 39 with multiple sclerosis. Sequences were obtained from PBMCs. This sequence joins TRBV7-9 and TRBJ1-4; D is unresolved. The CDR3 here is CASSWMAGLTEKLFF. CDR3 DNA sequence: TGTGCCAGCAGCTGGATGGCCGGCTTGACCGAAAAACTGTTTTTT.